A single sample is the source of the 21 T cell receptor beta chains below, sequenced in a study of T cell repertoires in cytomegalovirus infection. Each CDR3 protein is one row after TCRdb ran MiXCR on the reads. The sample contains some 150,000 distinct CDR3 sequences, around 24% of which appear only once. Sequencing was done on a sample of PBMCs. These TCRs come from a human donor in good health (CMV status not recorded). Some clones in this sample may be carry-over from other donors' samples.

The J gene is TRBJ2-2, the V gene TRBV15; the match to TRBD2 covers 13 bases. V lost 0 bases and J lost 5; bases outside the gene matches: 3. Germline CDR1 is LNHNV and CDR2 is YYDKDF (reference sequence). CDR3 size: 17 residues. The CDR3 reads CATSRDMGLAGTGELFF. CDR3 sequence (DNA): TGTGCCACCAGCAGAGATATGGGACTAGCGGGAACCGGGGAGCTGTTTTTT.

In this sample, this clonotype turned up many times. The rearrangement links TRBV30 to TRBJ2-7; TRBD1 agrees at 9 bases. CDR1 and CDR2 (germline): GTSNPN, SVGIG (reference sequence). The CDR3 sequence is 13 residues long. V trimming: 4 bases; J trimming: 2 bases; junction bases outside the gene matches: 3. CDR3 nucleotide sequence: TGTGCCTGGAAACAGGGGGCTACCTACGAGCAGTACTTC. Protein: CAWKQGATYEQYF.

This rearrangement joins TRBV24-1 to TRBJ2-7, with D perhaps matching TRBD2 (5 bases). The V end lost 2 bases, the J end lost 6 bases, and 16 bases lay between the germline ends. The CDR3 length is 15 residues. CDR1 is KGHDR, CDR2 SFDVKD, per germline. DNA for the CDR3: TGTGCCACCAGTGATTCTACTAGGCCCCTCTGCGAGCAGTACTTC. This gives the protein CATSDSTRPLCEQYF.

V and J are TRBV7-6 and TRBJ2-1; D possibly corresponds to TRBD2 (5 bases). The length of the CDR3 is 13 residues. From germline, CDR1 is SGHVS and CDR2 FNYEAQ. V was shortened by 5 bases and J by 8 bases, with 13 bases between the two germline ends. The CDR3 nucleotides read TGTGCCAGCAGCCTCGCTAGCAATCATGAGCAGTTCTTC. It is translated as CASSLASNHEQFF. The full variable domain, in which reference TRBV7-6 and TRBJ2-1 provide the parts outside the CDR3, is GAGVSQSPRYKVTKRGQDVALRCDPISGHVSLYWYRQALGQGPEFLTYFNYEAQQDKSGLPNDRFSAERPEGSISTLTIQRTEQRDSAMYRCASSLASNHEQFFGPGTRLTVL.

V and J are TRBV5-4 and TRBJ2-1; a weak D match, TRBD2 (5 bases). Trimming took off 0 bases at V and 4 bases at J, with 11 bases between the two ends. This CDR3 spans 15 amino acids. The germline CDR1 and CDR2 sequences are SGHNT and YYREEE (reference sequence). The CDR3 here is CASSLAATGYNEQFF. The CDR3 DNA is TGTGCCAGCAGCTTGGCCGCGACGGGGTACAATGAGCAGTTCTTC.

The V and J genes are TRBV5-6 and TRBJ2-5, with a weak D call TRBD1 (6 bases). V lost 1 base and J lost 4, with 17 bases in between. The germline V gene encodes CDR1 SGHDT and CDR2 YYEEEE. CDR3 length equals 16 residues. The CDR3 nucleotides are TGTGCCAGCAGCTTGTTCTCACCCAGAGGGGGAGAGACCCAGTACTTC. Its translation is CASSLFSPRGGETQYF.

A few counts support this clonotype. J is TRBJ2-1 and V is TRBV24-1; TRBD2 matches at 8 bases. CDR1 KGHDR and CDR2 SFDVKD come from the germline V gene. The CDR3 is 16 residues long. Trimming removed 4 bases from V and 0 bases from J; junction bases left unmatched: 4. The CDR3 sequence: CATSDPGGGSYNEQFF. In DNA form, the CDR3 reads TGTGCCACCAGTGACCCGGGGGGGGGCTCCTACAATGAGCAGTTCTTC.

The chain joins TRBV28 to TRBJ1-4; D gene unclear. Germline CDR1 reads MDHEN; CDR2 reads SYDVKM. The CDR3 totals 15 residues. V lost 2 bases, J lost 0 bases, and 7 bases lay in between. CDR3 DNA sequence: TGTGCCAGCAGTTTAGTAGGGTCAACTAATGAAAAACTGTTTTTT. Translating gives CASSLVGSTNEKLFF.

The chain couples TRBV5-5 to TRBJ2-7; weak D call: TRBD1 (5 bases). Germline values: CDR1 SGHKS, CDR2 YYEKEE (reference sequence). There are 16 residues in the CDR3. V lost 4 bases and J lost 3, with 20 bases in between. CDR3 amino acids: CASSQGPRTSNYEQYF. DNA of the CDR3: TGTGCCAGCAGCCAAGGCCCTCGGACAAGCAACTACGAGCAGTACTTC.

The rearrangement uses TRBV6-4 and TRBJ2-3; 10 bases are a match to TRBD2. Germline loops: CDR1 MRHNA, CDR2 SNTAGT. The length of the CDR3 is 15 residues. With V trimmed by 4 bases and J by 7 bases, 8 bases remained unmatched. The CDR3 DNA is TGTGCCAGCAGTGCGGCTAGCGGGAGCATAAATACGCAGTATTTT. This codes for CASSAASGSINTQYF.

Of note for this clonotype: The germline gene is not matched at one end of the junction; a read error may be the cause. The chain couples TRBV6-2 or TRBV6-3 to TRBJ2-7; TRBD2 matches 10 bases. CDR1 and CDR2 (germline): MNHEY, SVGEGT. CDR3 size: 15 residues. CDR3: CASSSGTSATILEHF. CDR3 in DNA: TGTGCCAGCAGTTCAGGGACTAGCGCGACAATACTGGAGCACTTC.

The chain is built from TRBV12-3 or TRBV12-4 and TRBJ2-2, with TRBD2 matching 8 bases. Losses at the gene ends were 2 bases for V and 4 bases for J; bases not matched to a gene: 3. CDR3 length equals 15 residues. The CDR3 region is CASSLTSGGTGELFF. In DNA form, the CDR3 reads TGTGCCAGCAGTTTAACTAGCGGAGGCACCGGGGAGCTGTTTTTT.

This clonotype was observed a handful of times. The rearrangement links TRBV5-5 to TRBJ1-4, with D possibly being TRBD1 (5 bases). Trimming shortened V by 4 bases and J by 0 bases, and 13 bases separated the two germline ends. Germline V lookup: CDR1 SGHKS, CDR2 YYEKEE (reference sequence). The CDR3 spans 16 residues. CDR3 sequence (DNA): TGTGCCAGCAGCCCCGGACAAGCCACAACTAATGAAAAACTGTTTTTT. This codes for CASSPGQATTNEKLFF. Together with reference TRBV5-5 and TRBJ1-4, the CDR3 gives the full variable domain: DAGVTQSPTHLIKTRGQQVTLRCSPISGHKSVSWYQQVLGQGPQFIFQYYEKEERGRGNFPDRFSARQFPNYSSELNVNALLLGDSALYLCASSPGQATTNEKLFFGSGTQLSVL.

This CDR3 reads CASSLGDSQDEQFF. The CDR3 bases are TGCGCCAGCAGCTTGGGGGACAGCCAGGATGAGCAGTTCTTC. The V and J genes are TRBV5-1 and TRBJ2-1, with TRBD1 matching 7 bases. J lost 8 bases, V lost 0 bases, and 5 bases had no gene match. CDR1 is SGHRS and CDR2 is YFSETQ in the germline V gene. The CDR3 spans 14 residues.

This clonotype was seen many times. J is TRBJ2-4 and V is TRBV7-3, with 7 nucleotides matching TRBD2. This CDR3 has 18 amino acids. The germline V gene has CDR1 SGHTA and CDR2 FQGTGA. Trimming at V came to 5 bases and at J to 0 bases, leaving 13 bases not matched to a gene. The CDR3 region is CASSPSSSGVLAKNIQYF. The CDR3 DNA is TGTGCCAGCAGCCCTTCTTCTAGCGGAGTACTAGCCAAAAACATTCAGTACTTC.

To note about this clonotype: A much larger clone differs from this one at a single base, so this may be a read error. The gene calls are TRBV12-3 or TRBV12-4 and TRBJ2-7, with 7 bases matching TRBD1. Unmatched junction bases numbered 5, after V lost 1 base and J lost 2 bases. This CDR3 is 15 amino acids long. CDR3 amino acids: CASSLVRTGPYEQYF. In nucleotides, the CDR3 is TGTGCCAGCAGTTTAGTTCGGACAGGACCCTACGAGCAGTACTTC.

The chain couples TRBV11-2 to TRBJ1-1; 7 positions agree with TRBD1. Germline CDR1 and CDR2: SGHAT and FQNNGV. The CDR3 is 15 amino acids. V was clipped by 5 bases and J by 0 bases; unmatched bases: 6. For the CDR3, the DNA is TGTGCCAGCAGCCGAGGGGGCCAGATGAACACTGAAGCTTTCTTT. Amino acid sequence: CASSRGGQMNTEAFF.

This clonotype has more than one count but fewer than ten. The chain carries TRBV12-3 or TRBV12-4 and TRBJ2-7; TRBD1 matches 9 bases. Unmatched junction bases numbered 3, after V lost 3 bases and J lost 6 bases. CDR3 length: 13 amino acids. CDR3 nucleotides: TGTGCCAGCAGTTTCGGACAGGGGCGCGAGCAGTACTTC. Encoded protein: CASSFGQGREQYF.

CDR3 loop: CASSQDDMFSYNEQFF. The CDR3 coding sequence is TGTGCCAGCAGCCAAGATGACATGTTCTCCTACAATGAGCAGTTCTTC. The chain recombines TRBV14 with TRBJ2-1; D call uncertain. This CDR3 is built from 16 residues. V dropped 0 bases and J dropped 0 bases, with 9 bases sitting between them. From germline, CDR1 is SGHDN and CDR2 FVKESK.

In regard to this clonotype: This may stem from a read error, because a much larger clone lies one nucleotide away. The chain recombines TRBV6-1 with TRBJ2-3; 9 positions match TRBD2. CDR1 is MNHNS and CDR2 is SASEGT in the germline V gene. V lost 1 base and J lost 6; bases outside the gene matches: 5. The CDR3 extends over 15 amino acids. CDR3 protein: CASSEVGLAGDTQYF. The CDR3, as DNA: TGTGCCAGCAGTGAAGTGGGACTAGCAGGTGATACGCAGTATTTT.

This clonotype was recorded at least ten times. The chain recombines TRBV7-2 with TRBJ2-7; D may match TRBD1 or TRBD2 (5 bases each). Germline loops: CDR1 SGHTA, CDR2 FQGNSA. V lost 3 bases, J lost 4 bases, and 13 bases lay in between. The CDR3 runs to 14 residues. Here the CDR3 DNA reads TGTGCCAGCAGCTTTGTCGGGACGAAATACGAGCAGTACTTC. This gives the protein CASSFVGTKYEQYF.